Here is one T cell receptor beta chain with its context. Its antigen is not known. This record comes from a study of persistence of HIV-infected CD4 T cells. Whole-study results and caveats: TCRbeta richness was lower in CMV- and Gag-responding cells than in anti-CD3/anti-CD28-responding cells.

Cells were stimulated with overlapping HIV-1 Gag 15-mer peptides. Memory cells lacking CD40L and CD69 with high CD45RO were sorted. For at least 4 years, plasma HIV-1 RNA was undetectable (<50 copies/mL). This was the immunoSEQ version 4 assay in survey mode. The assay was immunoSEQ multiplex PCR, and TCRdb's table has in-frame clones only and misses some. The sample records about 43,000 clones, more than 75% being singletons. CDR3 length: 14 residues. Trimming took off 0 bases at V and 7 bases at J, with 10 bases between the two ends. Germline CDR1 is MNHEY and CDR2 is SVGAGI. This clonotype was sampled from an adult man with HIV who was CMV-seropositive. V is TRBV6-5 and J is TRBJ1-5; D is unclear. This material consisted of CD4+ T cells sorted from PBMCs after approximately 19-hour stimulation, taken from a patient who received antiretroviral therapy. In nucleotides, the CDR3 is TGTGCCAGCAGTTACTCCGTCGAAACCCAGCCCCAGCATTTT. This sequence encodes CASSYSVETQPQHF.